This is a list of T cell receptor beta chains from one sample in a study of blood T cell repertoires in COVID-19. Some clones are missing from TCRdb's copy, which holds only in-frame ones; the method was immunoSEQ multiplex PCR. The sample yields around 72,000 clones, roughly four fifths seen once. The source material was peripheral blood. Receptors originate from an older woman with acute or convalescent COVID-19. The CDR3 runs from the conserved cysteine through the conserved F or W. Fields, in order: J gene, D gene, clone size, V gene, CDR3 DNA, CDR3 protein. The D gene is left open where the match is weak. Some rows mark clone size as missing; the rest say once, few, many or name a class of expanded clone.

>TRBJ2-7|.|few|TRBV2
TGTGCCAGCTACTCCTGGGCCCTTGGCCATTCCGACATCGGCTCCTACGAGCAGTACTTC
CASYSWALGHSDIGSYEQYF
>TRBJ2-7|.|.|TRBV13
TGTGCCAGCAGCTTCCCGCAGGGCCCGCAGTACTTC
CASSFPQGPQYF
>TRBJ1-2|TRBD1|.|TRBV6-7
TGTGCCAGCAGGGACAGGGTGAACTATGGCTACACCTTC
CASRDRVNYGYTF
>TRBJ2-1|.|few|TRBV12-1
TGTGCCAGCAGCTTGCGGCCCGGGAGCTCCTACAATGAGCAGTTCTTC
CASSLRPGSSYNEQFF
>TRBJ1-5|TRBD1|.|TRBV19
TGTGCCAGTAGAGGGGGCGACGTGTATCAGCCCCAGCATTTT
CASRGGDVYQPQHF
>TRBJ1-5|.|.|TRBV18
TGTGCCAGCTCACCGGGACACAGCAATCAGCCCCAGCATTTT
CASSPGHSNQPQHF
>TRBJ1-2|.|.|TRBV30
TGTGCCTGGATAGCTCAAACCTCGGATGGCTACACCTTC
CAWIAQTSDGYTF
>TRBJ2-2|TRBD2|.|TRBV5-1
TGCGCCAGCAGCGGGGGACTAGCGGGAGGTCCCGGGGAGCTGTTTTTT
CASSGGLAGGPGELFF
>TRBJ1-6|TRBD1|.|TRBV5-1
TGCGCCAGCAGCTCGCTTGGGGACAGGGGTAATTCACCCCTCCACTTT
CASSSLGDRGNSPLHF
>TRBJ2-1|TRBD2|.|TRBV5-8
TGTGCCAGCAGCTTGGGGCTAGCGGCCTACAATGAGCAGTTCTTC
CASSLGLAAYNEQFF
>TRBJ1-1|TRBD1|.|TRBV5-8
TGTGCCAGCAGCCTAACCGGGACAGGGGGCGTAGAAGCTTTCTTT
CASSLTGTGGVEAFF
>TRBJ2-7|TRBD2|.|TRBV30
TGTGCCTGGAGCGCCCGGGGGAGGGGTGCGAACGAGCAGTACTTC
CAWSARGRGANEQYF
>TRBJ2-7|TRBD1|.|TRBV19
TGTGCCAGTAGTACAGGACAGGGCTCGAAGCAGTACTTC
CASSTGQGSKQYF
>TRBJ2-1|.|.|TRBV10-3
TGTGCCATCAGTGAGCTAGAGGTGGATGAGCAGTTCTTC
CAISELEVDEQFF
>TRBJ1-2|.|.|TRBV28
TGTGCCAGCATAAGCAGGGGACGGGCTAACTATGGCTACACCTTC
CASISRGRANYGYTF
>TRBJ1-5|.|once|TRBV5-6
TGTGCCAGCAGCTTGGGGGACACCTCCTATAAGCCCCAGCATTTT
CASSLGDTSYKPQHF
>TRBJ1-5|TRBD1|.|TRBV30
TGTGCCTCCTCAGGACAGGGGGGCAAGCCCCAGCATTTT
CASSGQGGKPQHF
>TRBJ1-1|.|once|TRBV6-5
TGTGCCAGCAGTTACTCCCAGGGTGTGGGAACTGAAGCTTTCTTT
CASSYSQGVGTEAFF
>TRBJ1-2|.|.|TRBV6-5
TGTGCCAGCAGTTACTCGATTCGGGTTAACTATGGCTACACCTTC
CASSYSIRVNYGYTF
>TRBJ1-5|.|.|TRBV7-2
TGTGCCAGCAGCTTAGTTGGCTTAGGAGGCAATCAGCCCCAGCATTTT
CASSLVGLGGNQPQHF
>TRBJ2-1|TRBD2|.|TRBV18
TGTGCCAGCTCACGTAGAGCGGGGGGGCCGTTAGTGGACAATGAGCAGTTCTTC
CASSRRAGGPLVDNEQFF
>TRBJ1-2|.|few|TRBV7-9
TGTGCCAGCAGCTCCCTCTCGCGCAGGTTCCACTACACCTTC
CASSSLSRRFHYTF
>TRBJ2-1|TRBD2|once|TRBV9
TGTGCCAGCAGCGTATTAGCGGGAGGGCCCTACAATGAGCAGTTCTTC
CASSVLAGGPYNEQFF
>TRBJ1-1|.|few|TRBV3-1/TRBV3-2
TGTGCCAGCAGCCTCCGGACAGAAACTGAAGCTTTCTTT
CASSLRTETEAFF
>TRBJ2-7|TRBD1|.|TRBV27
TGTGCCAGCAGTTCAGCCAGGGGGTGGTACGAGCAGTACTTC
CASSSARGWYEQYF
>TRBJ1-1|.|.|TRBV12-3/TRBV12-4
TGTGCCAGCAGGAAACAGGACACTGAAGCTTTCTTT
CASRKQDTEAFF
>TRBJ1-3|TRBD1|.|TRBV19
TGTGCCAGTAGTCCTGGTGGACAGGGGATCGGAAACACCATATATTTT
CASSPGGQGIGNTIYF
>TRBJ2-2|TRBD2|.|TRBV2
TGTGCCAGCACAGCCGCGGGGGGTATCGGGGAGCTGTTTTTT
CASTAAGGIGELFF
>TRBJ2-7|TRBD2|.|TRBV27
TGTGCCAGCAGTGGAATCGCTAGCGGGGGGGCCTCCTACGAGCAGTACTTC
CASSGIASGGASYEQYF
>TRBJ2-6|.|.|TRBV6-5
TGTGCCAGCAGAATTAGCGGTGGGGCCAACGTCCTGACTTTC
CASRISGGANVLTF
>TRBJ2-1|TRBD2|.|TRBV2
TGTGCCAGCACCCAACTAGCGGGAAGCAGCAATGAGCAGTTCTTC
CASTQLAGSSNEQFF
>TRBJ2-2|TRBD2|.|TRBV20-1
TGCAGTGCTAGTGTCCAGCGGGGGCGTACGAACACCGGGGAGCTGTTTTTT
CSASVQRGRTNTGELFF
>TRBJ2-5|TRBD2|.|TRBV13
TGTGCCAGCAGCCTGGGGACTAGCGCGACCCAGTACTTC
CASSLGTSATQYF
>TRBJ2-5|TRBD2|once|TRBV29-1
TGCAGCGTTGAAGCGGGAGGGCTCCCCAGCTTTCGGCGGACCCAGTACTTC
CSVEAGGLPSFRRTQYF
>TRBJ2-1|.|.|TRBV5-6
TGTGCCAGCAGCTTGGCCGCGGCCCCGAAAAACAATGAGCAGTTCTTC
CASSLAAAPKNNEQFF
>TRBJ2-5|.|.|TRBV5-5
TGTGCCAGCAGCTTATGGGGCCTAGGCCAAGAGACCCAGTACTTC
CASSLWGLGQETQYF
>TRBJ2-1|TRBD1|.|TRBV7-6
TGTGCCAGCAGCTTAGAAGTTTCAGGGGGCTACAATGAGCAGTTCTTC
CASSLEVSGGYNEQFF
>TRBJ1-4|TRBD1|.|TRBV2
TGTGCCAGCAGTGCCGCGCCCGGGACAGGGGCTGAAAAACTGTTTTTT
CASSAAPGTGAEKLFF
>TRBJ2-7|TRBD1|once|TRBV11-2
TGTGCCAGCAGCCAAGACAGGGGCCTCTCCTACGAGCAGTACTTC
CASSQDRGLSYEQYF
>TRBJ2-7|.|.|TRBV7-2
TGTGCCAGCAACAACCTAGGCAGAGCCTACGAGCAGTACTTC
CASNNLGRAYEQYF
>TRBJ2-3|TRBD1|.|TRBV7-3
TGTGCCAGCAGCAGAGGGACAGGCTTCTGGTATTTT
CASSRGTGFWYF
>TRBJ1-3|.|few|TRBV30
TGTGCCTGGAGTCCGCATCTTCTGACAGGACCTACTGGAAACACCATATATTTT
CAWSPHLLTGPTGNTIYF
>TRBJ1-3|.|.|TRBV11-2
TGTGCCAGCAGCTTAGATACAGGGCTCGGAAACACCATATATTTT
CASSLDTGLGNTIYF
>TRBJ2-7|.|.|TRBV5-6
TGTGCCAGCAGCTTATATACGGGGTACAGCGAGCAGTACTTC
CASSLYTGYSEQYF
>TRBJ2-7|.|.|TRBV7-8
TGTGCCAGCAGCCCGGACACCGCTTACGAGCAGTACTTC
CASSPDTAYEQYF
>TRBJ1-1|TRBD1|.|TRBV29-1
TGCAGCGTTCGGTACAGGGGGCCGACTGAAGCTTTCTTT
CSVRYRGPTEAFF
>TRBJ1-2|.|once|TRBV19
TGTGCCAGTAGTACCCCTCCGCGTTCGGGCTACACCTTC
CASSTPPRSGYTF
>TRBJ2-1|TRBD1|.|TRBV23-1
TGCGCCAGACAGGGGGAGATTGATGAGCAGTTCTTC
CARQGEIDEQFF
>TRBJ2-1|.|.|TRBV28
TGTGCCAGCAGTTTGGGGCTGGGTGAGCAGTTCTTC
CASSLGLGEQFF
>TRBJ2-2|.|.|TRBV7-8
TGTGCCAGCAGCTTATTTCCAGGGCGGACCGGGGAGCTGTTTTTT
CASSLFPGRTGELFF